Below are 22 T cell receptor beta chains sequenced from a single sample in a study of neoadjuvant anti-PD-1 for oral cavity cancer. Time point here: after neoadjuvant nivolumab, at surgical resection. Generated by immunoSEQ multiplex PCR, the TCRdb table keeps only in-frame clones and is missing some. This sample has approximately 23,000 clones, with 35% to 50% found just once. Sequences were derived from tumor tissue, sampled after nivolumab (anti-PD-1) treatment. The receptors originated from a person between 35 and 79 years old with oral cavity squamous cell carcinoma.

This clone was observed at least ten times. Other DNA sequences of this sample code for an identical CDR3. The chain combines TRBV6-4 with TRBJ2-3; D unresolved. The germline V gene encodes CDR1 MRHNA and CDR2 SNTAGT. This CDR3 is built from 13 residues. Trimming pared 2 bases from V and 3 bases from J, leaving 6 bases between. The CDR3 sequence: CASSDGRTDTQYF. The CDR3 DNA reads TGTGCCAGCAGTGACGGCCGGACAGATACGCAGTATTTT.

In its sample, this clone is medium-sized. The rearrangement uses TRBV10-3 and TRBJ1-2; D ambiguous. The CDR3 spans 13 residues. Trimming cost V 11 bases and J 3 bases, with 16 bases left between them. Germline values: CDR1 ENHRY, CDR2 SYGVKD. Here the CDR3 DNA reads TGTGCCGCGAGCACGGGTGGTGACTATGGCTACACCTTC. It codes for CAASTGGDYGYTF.

This clone is labeled medium-sized (0.01 to 0.1%). J is TRBJ2-3 and V is TRBV19, with 9 bases lining up with TRBD2. The CDR3 has 15 residues. The germline CDR1 and CDR2 sequences are LNHDA and SQIVND (reference sequence). V lost 3 bases, J lost 1 base, and 2 bases stayed unmatched. The CDR3 coding sequence is TGTGCCAGTAGTATGGCGGGGGGGGGCACAGATACGCAGTATTTT. This translates into CASSMAGGGTDTQYF.

This clone turned up a few times. The V call is TRBV9, the J call TRBJ2-2; unclear D gene. CDR1 is SGDLS and CDR2 is YYNGEE in the germline V gene. The CDR3 sequence is 15 residues long. With 0 bases removed from V and 6 bases from J, the gap between germline ends came to 12 bases. The CDR3 region is CASSVDVRQAGELFF. The CDR3 DNA reads as TGTGCCAGCAGCGTAGACGTCAGGCAGGCCGGGGAGCTGTTTTTT.

This clone was observed a few times. The chain has TRBV7-2 and TRBJ1-2; D is possibly TRBD1 (6 bases). The germline gives CDR1 SGHTA, CDR2 FQGNSA. The length of the CDR3 is 15 residues. V was shortened by 5 bases and J by 6 bases, with 19 bases between the two germline ends. CDR3 nucleotide sequence: TGTGCCAGCAGCGAAAGGGGGGGCCCAGTCCATGGCTACACCTTC. Its protein product is CASSERGGPVHGYTF.

The chain recombines TRBV5-1 with TRBJ1-2, with a possible D match to TRBD1 (5 bases). Trimming pared 3 bases from V and 8 bases from J, leaving 20 bases between. CDR3 length: 15 residues. CDR1 and CDR2 from the germline V gene are SGHRS and YFSETQ. Written as DNA, the CDR3 is TGCGCCAGCAGCTCAACCGGGACGGCCATATGGGGCTACACCTTC. It translates to CASSSTGTAIWGYTF. The full variable domain, with the rest looked up from reference TRBV5-1 and TRBJ1-2, is KAGVTQTPRYLIKTRGQQVTLSCSPISGHRSVSWYQQTPGQGLQFLFEYFSETQRNKGNFPGRFSGRQFSNSRSEMNVSTLELGDSALYLCASSSTGTAIWGYTFGSGTRLTVV.

V gene TRBV4-3 combines with J gene TRBJ2-7, with 9 bases identical to TRBD1. Germline-derived CDR1 and CDR2 are LGHNA and YSLEER. V dropped 0 bases and J dropped 5; count of bases not matched to a gene: 5. The CDR3 length is 15 residues. As DNA, the CDR3 is TGCGCCAGCAGCCAAGATTGGGACAGGGAACACGAGCAGTACTTC. It specifies CASSQDWDREHEQYF.

The chain couples TRBV5-4 to TRBJ2-5; 8 nucleotides agree with TRBD1. With V trimmed by 4 bases and J by 3 bases, 8 bases remained unmatched. CDR3 length equals 15 residues. Germline V gives CDR1 SGHNT, CDR2 YYREEE (reference sequence). The CDR3 nucleotides read TGTGCCAGCAGCAAGACAGGGGATCCAAAAGAGACCCAGTACTTC. Residues: CASSKTGDPKETQYF.

The V gene is TRBV29-1, the J gene TRBJ2-3; possible D gene TRBD2, 6 bases. CDR1 is SQVTM and CDR2 is ANQGSEA in the germline V gene. V was shortened by 4 bases and J by 4 bases, with 15 bases between the two germline ends. The CDR3 has 14 amino acids. CDR3 DNA sequence: TGCAGCGTTGCGACGGGCGGGGCGGCAGATACGCAGTATTTT. This sequence encodes CSVATGGAADTQYF.

In its sample, this clone was seen a few times. The chain joins TRBV2 to TRBJ1-3, with D perhaps TRBD1 (5 bases). V lost 6 bases, J lost 8 bases, and 20 bases lay in between. Germline assignment: CDR1 SNHLY and CDR2 FYNNEI. This CDR3 contains 15 residues. CDR3 sequence reads: CASSNDRGVLDTIYF. DNA of the CDR3: TGTGCCAGCAGCAACGACCGGGGGGTGTTGGACACCATATATTTT.

V and J are TRBV6-5 and TRBJ1-5; 7 bases agree with TRBD1. CDR1 is MNHEY and CDR2 is SVGAGI in the germline V gene. J gave up 3 bases and V 4 bases, and 3 bases lay outside the gene matches. The CDR3 loop spans 14 amino acids. The DNA of the CDR3 is TGTGCCAGCAGTTTACAGGGGAACAATCAGCCCCAGCATTTT. This gives the protein CASSLQGNNQPQHF.

V gene TRBV2 combines with J gene TRBJ2-1; TRBD1 agrees at 9 bases. V lost 5 bases, J lost 2 bases, and 13 bases stayed unmatched. The CDR3 covers 18 residues. Germline CDR1 is SNHLY and CDR2 is FYNNEI. The CDR3 DNA reads as TGTGCCAGCAGTTCCGTGACAGGGGGAACTTCCCCCTACAATGAGCAGTTCTTC. Translated, it gives CASSSVTGGTSPYNEQFF.

The rearrangement links TRBV30 to TRBJ1-2, with D maybe TRBD1 (6 bases). The CDR3 runs to 13 residues. Germline V gene sequence: CDR1 GTSNPN, CDR2 SVGIG (reference sequence). V was clipped by 4 bases and J by 2 bases, with 11 bases between them. Here the CDR3 reads CAWKDRGNYGYTF. The CDR3 DNA follows: TGTGCCTGGAAGGACAGAGGCAACTATGGCTACACCTTC.

CDR3 sequence reads: CASSSGGYNEQFF. CDR3 in DNA: TGTGCTAGTTCCTCCGGAGGGTACAATGAGCAGTTCTTC. J is TRBJ2-1 and V is TRBV12-5, with D possibly TRBD2 on 6 matching bases. This CDR3 has 13 residues. The ends were cut back, 8 bases at V and 4 bases at J, with 12 bases in the middle. Germline loops: CDR1 LGHNT, CDR2 FRNRAP. The complete variable domain, with remaining parts taken from reference TRBV12-5 and TRBJ2-1, reads DARVTQTPRHKVTEMGQEVTMRCQPILGHNTVFWYRQTMMQGLELLAYFRNRAPLDDSGMPKDRFSAEMPDATLATLKIQPSEPRDSAVYFCASSSGGYNEQFFGPGTRLTVL.

This clone was seen more than once but under ten times. The chain employs TRBV19 and TRBJ2-5; D is possibly TRBD2 (6 bases). The CDR3 contains 12 residues. Trimming pared 5 bases from V and 5 bases from J, leaving 9 bases between. Germline CDR1 reads LNHDA; CDR2 reads SQIVND (reference sequence). CDR3 loop: CASSRGLETQYF. The CDR3 DNA reads TGTGCCAGTAGTCGGGGGTTGGAGACCCAGTACTTC. Drawing the rest from reference TRBV19 and TRBJ2-5, the complete variable domain is DGGITQSPKYLFRKEGQNVTLSCEQNLNHDAMYWYRQDPGQGLRLIYYSQIVNDFQKGDIAEGYSVSREKKESFPLTVTSAQKNPTAFYLCASSRGLETQYFGPGTRLLVL.

J is TRBJ2-7 and V is TRBV5-1, with D possibly called TRBD1 or TRBD2 (6 bases each). The V gene's germline CDR1 is SGHRS and CDR2 YFSETQ. The CDR3 is 15 amino acids. V lost 4 bases to trimming and J lost 2 bases, with 16 bases between them. The CDR3 spells CASSPRWGATYEQYF. The CDR3 DNA sequence: TGCGCCAGCAGCCCACGATGGGGGGCAACCTACGAGCAGTACTTC.

This clone occurred a few times. The gene calls are TRBV7-2 and TRBJ1-2; possible D gene TRBD1, 5 bases. Germline V CDR1 and CDR2: SGHTA, FQGNSA. V lost 5 bases and J 4 bases, leaving 14 bases between the germline ends. CDR3 size: 14 residues. CDR3 sequence (DNA): TGTGCCAGCAGCCAACCCGGGACCGGCTATGGCTACACCTTC. This sequence encodes CASSQPGTGYGYTF.

The chain carries TRBV27 and TRBJ2-1, with TRBD1 matching over 10 bases. CDR3 length equals 16 residues. After removal of 4 bases from V and 7 bases from J, the junction contained 10 bases not matched to a gene. Germline assignment: CDR1 MNHEY and CDR2 SMNVEV (reference sequence). CDR3 residues: CASSSQTGTGVNEQFF. The CDR3 bases are TGTGCCAGCAGTTCCCAGACCGGGACAGGGGTTAATGAGCAGTTCTTC.

This clone was picked up a small number of times. The chain couples TRBV6-5 to TRBJ1-6, with 7 nucleotides matching TRBD1. Germline V gene data show CDR1 as MNHEY and CDR2 as SVGAGI. CDR3 length: 16 residues. V was clipped by 2 bases and J by 8 bases; unmatched bases: 9. Here the CDR3 DNA reads TGTGCCAGCAGTTACCGAATTCCCAGGGGGGATTCACCCCTCCACTTT. This gives the protein CASSYRIPRGDSPLHF.

This clone showed up just a few times. This chain joins TRBV4-2 and TRBJ2-1; D may be TRBD2 (7 bases). In germline, CDR1 is LGHNA, CDR2 YNFKEQ. The V and J ends lost 0 bases and 8 bases respectively, with 17 bases between them. The CDR3 consists of 16 residues. The CDR3 DNA reads TGTGCCAGCAGCCAAGATGGGGGGGCCGGGGTGGATGAGCAGTTCTTC. It encodes CASSQDGGAGVDEQFF.

In this sample, this clone turned up a few times. The chain has TRBV27 and TRBJ1-1, with D maybe TRBD1 (5 bases). The CDR3 totals 13 residues. The V gene lost 0 bases and the J gene lost 7 bases, with 9 bases spanning the gap. Germline assignment: CDR1 MNHEY and CDR2 SMNVEV (reference sequence). Written as DNA, the CDR3 is TGTGCCAGCAGTTTATCCAGGGACCTTGAAGCTTTCTTT. This encodes CASSLSRDLEAFF.

This clone was seen ten or more times. The chain employs TRBV19 and TRBJ1-5, with 7 bases identical to TRBD1. Germline assignment: CDR1 LNHDA and CDR2 SQIVND (reference sequence). The CDR3 has 18 amino acids. V dropped 4 bases and J dropped 3; count of bases not matched to a gene: 15. The CDR3 nucleotides read TGTGCCAGTAGTACCCCCAGCTTTGGGGACAGACTCAATCAGCCCCAGCATTTT. Translated, it gives CASSTPSFGDRLNQPQHF.